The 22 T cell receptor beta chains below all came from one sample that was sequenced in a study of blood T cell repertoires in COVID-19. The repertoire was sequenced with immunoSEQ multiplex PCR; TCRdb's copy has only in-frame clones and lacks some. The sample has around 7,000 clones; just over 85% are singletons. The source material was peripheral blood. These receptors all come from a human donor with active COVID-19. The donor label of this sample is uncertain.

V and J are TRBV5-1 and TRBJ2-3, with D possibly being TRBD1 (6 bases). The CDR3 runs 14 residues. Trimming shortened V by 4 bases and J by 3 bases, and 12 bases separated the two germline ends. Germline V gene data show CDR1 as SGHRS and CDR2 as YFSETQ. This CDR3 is CASSPRTVTDTQYF. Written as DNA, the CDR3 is TGCGCCAGCAGCCCCAGGACAGTTACAGATACGCAGTATTTT.

CDR3 region: CSATDEQYF. CDR3 DNA sequence: TGCAGTGCTACCGACGAGCAGTACTTC. The chain uses TRBV20-1 and TRBJ2-7; D is unresolved. This CDR3 contains 9 residues. The V and J ends lost 4 bases and 5 bases respectively, with 3 bases between them. Germline V gene data show CDR1 as DFQATT and CDR2 as SNEGSKA (reference sequence).

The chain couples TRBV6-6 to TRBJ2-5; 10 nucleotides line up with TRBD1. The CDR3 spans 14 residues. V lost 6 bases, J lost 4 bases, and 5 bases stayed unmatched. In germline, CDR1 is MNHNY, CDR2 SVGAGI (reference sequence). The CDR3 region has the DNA TGTGCCAGCAGCCGGGACAGGGGAGGAGAGACCCAGTACTTC. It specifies CASSRDRGGETQYF.

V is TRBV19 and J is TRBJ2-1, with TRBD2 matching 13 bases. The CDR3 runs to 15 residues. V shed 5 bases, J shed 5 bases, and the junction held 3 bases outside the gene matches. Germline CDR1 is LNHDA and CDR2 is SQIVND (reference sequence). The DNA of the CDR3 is TGTGCCAGTAGTGTACTAGCGGGAGGGGACAATGAGCAGTTCTTC. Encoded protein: CASSVLAGGDNEQFF.

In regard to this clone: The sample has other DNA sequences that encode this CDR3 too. The CDR3 loop is CASSYDYREQFF. In nucleotides, the CDR3 is TGTGCCAGCAGTTACGACTATAGAGAGCAGTTCTTC. This sequence joins TRBV6-5 and TRBJ2-1; possibly TRBD2 for D (5 bases). The CDR3 is 12 residues long. Germline values: CDR1 MNHEY, CDR2 SVGAGI. With 2 bases removed from V and 10 bases from J, the gap between germline ends came to 9 bases.

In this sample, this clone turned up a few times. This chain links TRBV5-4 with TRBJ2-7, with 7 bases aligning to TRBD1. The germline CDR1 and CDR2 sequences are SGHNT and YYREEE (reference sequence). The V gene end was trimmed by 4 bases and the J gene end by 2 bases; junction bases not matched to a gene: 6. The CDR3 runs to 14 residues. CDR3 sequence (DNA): TGTGCCAGCAGCCGTGGGACAGACACCTACGAGCAGTACTTC. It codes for CASSRGTDTYEQYF.

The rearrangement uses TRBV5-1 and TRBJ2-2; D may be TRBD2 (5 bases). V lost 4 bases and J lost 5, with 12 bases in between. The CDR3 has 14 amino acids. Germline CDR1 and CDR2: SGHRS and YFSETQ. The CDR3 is CASSPTRLTGELFF. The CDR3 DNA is TGCGCCAGCAGCCCAACTAGGTTAACCGGGGAGCTGTTTTTT.

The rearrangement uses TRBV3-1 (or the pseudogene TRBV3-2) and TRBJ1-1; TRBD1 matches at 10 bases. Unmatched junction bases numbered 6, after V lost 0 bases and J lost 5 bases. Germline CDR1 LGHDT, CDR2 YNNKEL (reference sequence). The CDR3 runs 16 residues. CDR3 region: CASSQDRGTGETEAFF. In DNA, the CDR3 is TGTGCCAGCAGCCAAGATCGGGGGACAGGGGAAACTGAAGCTTTCTTT.

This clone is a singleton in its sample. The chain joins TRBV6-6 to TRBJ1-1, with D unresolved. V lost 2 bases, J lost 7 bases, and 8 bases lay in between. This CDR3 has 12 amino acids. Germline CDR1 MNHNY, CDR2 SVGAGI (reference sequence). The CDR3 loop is CASSYGNGEAFF. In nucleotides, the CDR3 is TGTGCCAGCAGTTACGGTAACGGTGAAGCTTTCTTT.

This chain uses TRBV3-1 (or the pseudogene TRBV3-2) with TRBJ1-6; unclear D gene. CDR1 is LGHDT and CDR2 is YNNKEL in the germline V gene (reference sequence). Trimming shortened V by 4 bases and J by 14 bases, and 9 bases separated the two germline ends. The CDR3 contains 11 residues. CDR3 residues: CASSPGFSLHF. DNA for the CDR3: TGTGCCAGCAGCCCAGGTTTCTCCCTCCACTTT.

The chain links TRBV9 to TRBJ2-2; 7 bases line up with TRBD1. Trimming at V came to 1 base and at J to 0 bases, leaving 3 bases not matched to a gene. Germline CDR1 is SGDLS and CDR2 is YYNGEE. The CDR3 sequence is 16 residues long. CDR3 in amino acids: CASSVRQGPNTGELFF. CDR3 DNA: TGTGCCAGCAGCGTAAGACAGGGACCGAACACCGGGGAGCTGTTTTTT. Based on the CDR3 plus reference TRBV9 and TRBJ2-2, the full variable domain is DSGVTQTPKHLITATGQRVTLRCSPRSGDLSVYWYQQSLDQGLQFLIQYYNGEERAKGNILERFSAQQFPDLHSELNLSSLELGDSALYFCASSVRQGPNTGELFFGEGSRLTVL.

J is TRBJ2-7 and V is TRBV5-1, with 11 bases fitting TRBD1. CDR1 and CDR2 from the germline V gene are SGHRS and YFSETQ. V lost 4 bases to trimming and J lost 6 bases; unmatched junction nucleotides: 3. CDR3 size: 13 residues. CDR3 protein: CASSHGTGGEQYF. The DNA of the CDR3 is TGCGCCAGCAGCCACGGGACAGGGGGCGAGCAGTACTTC.

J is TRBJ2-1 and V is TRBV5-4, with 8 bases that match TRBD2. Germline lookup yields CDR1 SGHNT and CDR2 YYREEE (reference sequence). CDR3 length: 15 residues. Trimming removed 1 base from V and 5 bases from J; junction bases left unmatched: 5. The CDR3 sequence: CASSLRTSRNNEQFF. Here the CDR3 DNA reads TGTGCCAGCAGCTTGAGGACTAGCCGCAACAATGAGCAGTTCTTC.

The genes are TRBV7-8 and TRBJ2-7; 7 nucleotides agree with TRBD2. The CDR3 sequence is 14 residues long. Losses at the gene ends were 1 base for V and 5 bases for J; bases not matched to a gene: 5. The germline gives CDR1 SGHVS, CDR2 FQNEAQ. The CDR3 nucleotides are TGTGCCAGCAGCTTAGGAGGGGAGGGGAACGAGCAGTACTTC. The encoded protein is CASSLGGEGNEQYF.

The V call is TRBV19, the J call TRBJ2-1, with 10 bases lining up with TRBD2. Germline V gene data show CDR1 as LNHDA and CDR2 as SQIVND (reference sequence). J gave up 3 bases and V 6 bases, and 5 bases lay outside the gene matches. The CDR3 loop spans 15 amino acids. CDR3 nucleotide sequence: TGTGCCAGTAGGTCGGGGACTAGCGACTACAATGAGCAGTTCTTC. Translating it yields CASRSGTSDYNEQFF.

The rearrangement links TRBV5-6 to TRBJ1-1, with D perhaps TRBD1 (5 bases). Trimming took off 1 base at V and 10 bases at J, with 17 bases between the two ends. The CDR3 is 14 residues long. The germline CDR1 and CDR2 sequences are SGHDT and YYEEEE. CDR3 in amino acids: CASSLKGREVRAFF. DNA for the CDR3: TGTGCCAGCAGCTTGAAGGGGCGCGAGGTGAGAGCTTTCTTT. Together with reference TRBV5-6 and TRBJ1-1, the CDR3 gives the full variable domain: DAGVTQSPTHLIKTRGQQVTLRCSPKSGHDTVSWYQQALGQGPQFIFQYYEEEERQRGNFPDRFSGHQFPNYSSELNVNALLLGDSALYLCASSLKGREVRAFFGQGTRLTVV.

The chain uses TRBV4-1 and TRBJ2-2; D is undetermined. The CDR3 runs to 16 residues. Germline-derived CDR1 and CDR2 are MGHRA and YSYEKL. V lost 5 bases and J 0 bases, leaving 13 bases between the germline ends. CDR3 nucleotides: TGCGCCAGCAGCGAGGAAAAGGCCGCGAACACCGGGGAGCTGTTTTTT. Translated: CASSEEKAANTGELFF.

The CDR3 here is CASSLQGNQPQHF. The CDR3 DNA reads as TGTGCCAGCAGTCTGCAGGGGAATCAGCCCCAGCATTTT. The V call is TRBV6-5, the J call TRBJ1-5; a possible D gene is TRBD1 (6 bases). The CDR3 contains 13 residues. Trimming shortened V by 5 bases and J by 4 bases, and 9 bases separated the two germline ends. From germline, CDR1 is MNHEY and CDR2 SVGAGI.

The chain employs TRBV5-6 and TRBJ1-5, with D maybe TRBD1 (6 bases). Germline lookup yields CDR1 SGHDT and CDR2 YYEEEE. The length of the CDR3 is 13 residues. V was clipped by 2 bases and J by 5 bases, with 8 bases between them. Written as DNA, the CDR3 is TGTGCCAGCAGCTTAGCAGGGGATCAGCCCCAGCATTTT. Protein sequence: CASSLAGDQPQHF.

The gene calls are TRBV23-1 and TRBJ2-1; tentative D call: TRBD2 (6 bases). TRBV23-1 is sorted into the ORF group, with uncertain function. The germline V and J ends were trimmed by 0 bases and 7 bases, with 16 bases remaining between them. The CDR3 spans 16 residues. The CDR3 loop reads CASSQSFGEGRNEQFF. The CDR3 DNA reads TGCGCCAGCAGTCAATCGTTTGGTGAGGGGAGGAATGAGCAGTTCTTC.

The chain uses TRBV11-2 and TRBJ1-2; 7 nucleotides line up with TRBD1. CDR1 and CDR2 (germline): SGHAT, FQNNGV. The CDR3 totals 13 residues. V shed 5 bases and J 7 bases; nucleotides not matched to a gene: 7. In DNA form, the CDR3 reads TGTGCCAGCAGCCAGAGACAGGGAAGTGGCTACACCTTC. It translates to CASSQRQGSGYTF.

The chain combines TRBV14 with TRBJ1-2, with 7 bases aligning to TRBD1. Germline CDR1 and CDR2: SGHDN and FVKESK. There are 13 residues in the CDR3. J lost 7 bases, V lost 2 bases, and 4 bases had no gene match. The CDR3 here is CASSQRWDSGYTF. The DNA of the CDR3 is TGTGCCAGCAGCCAAAGGTGGGACAGTGGCTACACCTTC.